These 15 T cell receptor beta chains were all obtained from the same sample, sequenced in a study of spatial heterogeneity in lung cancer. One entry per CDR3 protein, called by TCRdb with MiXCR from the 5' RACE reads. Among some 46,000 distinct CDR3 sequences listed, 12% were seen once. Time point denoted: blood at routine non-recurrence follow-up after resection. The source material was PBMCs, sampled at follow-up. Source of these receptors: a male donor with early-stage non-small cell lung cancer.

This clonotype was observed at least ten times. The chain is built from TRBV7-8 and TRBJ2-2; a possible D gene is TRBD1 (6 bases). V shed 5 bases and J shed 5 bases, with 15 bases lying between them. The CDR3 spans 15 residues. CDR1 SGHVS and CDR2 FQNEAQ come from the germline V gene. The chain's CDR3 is CASSIQGFKTGELFF. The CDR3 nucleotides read TGTGCCAGCAGCATACAGGGCTTCAAGACCGGGGAGCTGTTTTTT.

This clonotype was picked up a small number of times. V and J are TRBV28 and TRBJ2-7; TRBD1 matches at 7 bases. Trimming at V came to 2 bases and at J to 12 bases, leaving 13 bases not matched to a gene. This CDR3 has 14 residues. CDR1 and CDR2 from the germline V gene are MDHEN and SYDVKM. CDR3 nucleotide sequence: TGTGCCAGCAGTTTAGCCCCTCGACAGGGAAAATGGTACTTC. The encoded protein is CASSLAPRQGKWYF.

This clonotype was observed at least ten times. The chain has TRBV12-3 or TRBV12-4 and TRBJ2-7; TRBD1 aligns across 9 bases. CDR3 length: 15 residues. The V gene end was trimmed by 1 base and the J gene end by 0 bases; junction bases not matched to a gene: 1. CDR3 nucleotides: TGTGCCAGCAGTTTAGAGACAGGGGGCTCCTACGAGCAGTACTTC. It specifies CASSLETGGSYEQYF.

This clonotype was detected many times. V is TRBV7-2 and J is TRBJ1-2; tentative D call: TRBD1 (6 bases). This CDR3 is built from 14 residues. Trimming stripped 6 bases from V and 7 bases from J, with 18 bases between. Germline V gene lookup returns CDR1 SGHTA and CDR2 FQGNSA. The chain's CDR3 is CASSSLSTGSGYTF. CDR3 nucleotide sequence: TGTGCCAGCAGTTCACTTTCGACAGGCTCTGGCTACACCTTC.

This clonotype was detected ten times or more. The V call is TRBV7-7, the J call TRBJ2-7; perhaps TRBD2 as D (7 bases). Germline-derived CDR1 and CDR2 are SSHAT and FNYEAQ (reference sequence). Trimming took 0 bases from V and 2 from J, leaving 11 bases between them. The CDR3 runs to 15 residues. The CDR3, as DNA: TGTGCCAGCAGCTTAGCGGAAGGGGGGGCCTACGAGCAGTACTTC. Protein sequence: CASSLAEGGAYEQYF.

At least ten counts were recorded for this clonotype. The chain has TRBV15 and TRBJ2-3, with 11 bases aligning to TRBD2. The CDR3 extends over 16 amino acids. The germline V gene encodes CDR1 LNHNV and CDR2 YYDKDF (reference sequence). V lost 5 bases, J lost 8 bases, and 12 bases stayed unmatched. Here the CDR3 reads CATSGPLAGGQFTQYF. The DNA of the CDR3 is TGTGCCACCAGCGGACCCCTAGCGGGGGGCCAGTTTACGCAGTATTTT.

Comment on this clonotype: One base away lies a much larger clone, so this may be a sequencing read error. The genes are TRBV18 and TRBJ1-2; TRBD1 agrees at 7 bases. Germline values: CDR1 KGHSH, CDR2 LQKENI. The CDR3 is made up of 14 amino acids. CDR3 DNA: TGTGTCAGCTCACCCGGGACAGCCAGAAATGGCTACACCTTC. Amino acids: CVSSPGTARNGYTF.

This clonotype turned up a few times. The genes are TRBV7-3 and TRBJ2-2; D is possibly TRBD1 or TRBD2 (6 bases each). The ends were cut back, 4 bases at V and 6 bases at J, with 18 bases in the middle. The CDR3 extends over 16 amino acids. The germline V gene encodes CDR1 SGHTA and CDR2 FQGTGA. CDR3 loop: CASSSELAGVSGELFF. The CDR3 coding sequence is TGTGCCAGCAGCTCAGAACTAGCAGGGGTCTCCGGGGAGCTGTTTTTT. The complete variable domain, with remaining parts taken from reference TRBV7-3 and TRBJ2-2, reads GAGVSQTPSNKVTEKGKYVELRCDPISGHTALYWYRQSLGQGPEFLIYFQGTGAADDSGLPNDRFFAVRPEGSVSTLKIQRTERGDSAVYLCASSSELAGVSGELFFGEGSRLTVL.

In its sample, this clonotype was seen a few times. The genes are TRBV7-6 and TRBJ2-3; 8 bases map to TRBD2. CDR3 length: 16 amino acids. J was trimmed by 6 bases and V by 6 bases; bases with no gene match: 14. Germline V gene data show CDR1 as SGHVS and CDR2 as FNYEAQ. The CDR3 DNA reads TGTGCCAGCAGTCCCAAGCGGGGGACTCTTTCTGATACGCAGTATTTT. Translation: CASSPKRGTLSDTQYF.

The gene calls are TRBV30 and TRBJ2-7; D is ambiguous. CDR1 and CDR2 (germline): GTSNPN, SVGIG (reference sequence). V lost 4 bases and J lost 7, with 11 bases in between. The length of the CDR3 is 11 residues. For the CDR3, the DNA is TGTGCCTGGACAGCTTTGGGGGAGCAGTACTTC. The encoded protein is CAWTALGEQYF.

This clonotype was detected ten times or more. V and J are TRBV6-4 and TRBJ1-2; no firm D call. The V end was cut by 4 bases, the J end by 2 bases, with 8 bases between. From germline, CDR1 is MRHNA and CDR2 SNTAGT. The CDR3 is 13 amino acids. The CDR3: CASSGTENYGYTF. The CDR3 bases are TGTGCCAGCAGTGGTACAGAGAACTATGGCTACACCTTC.

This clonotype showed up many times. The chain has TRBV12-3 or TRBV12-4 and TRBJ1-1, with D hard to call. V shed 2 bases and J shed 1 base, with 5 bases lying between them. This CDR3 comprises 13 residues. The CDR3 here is CASSLMENTEAFF. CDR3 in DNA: TGTGCCAGCAGTTTAATGGAGAACACTGAAGCTTTCTTT.

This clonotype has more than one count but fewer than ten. The CDR3 nucleotides are TGTGCCAGCACGAGGACTAGAGGTTCCTACAATGAGCAGTTCTTC. It is translated as CASTRTRGSYNEQFF. The chain combines TRBV12-3 or TRBV12-4 with TRBJ2-1; 7 bases align to TRBD2. The CDR3 runs to 15 residues. The V gene end was trimmed by 7 bases and the J gene end by 1 base; junction bases not matched to a gene: 7.

CDR3 residues: CASSIEGQLRYEQYF. CDR3 coding DNA: TGTGCCAGCAGCATAGAGGGACAGCTTCGTTACGAGCAGTACTTC. This rearrangement joins TRBV27 to TRBJ2-7, with 7 bases fitting TRBD1. The CDR3 consists of 15 residues. The V segment lost 6 bases and the J segment 4 bases; nucleotides outside the gene matches: 12. Germline CDR1 is MNHEY and CDR2 is SMNVEV (reference sequence).

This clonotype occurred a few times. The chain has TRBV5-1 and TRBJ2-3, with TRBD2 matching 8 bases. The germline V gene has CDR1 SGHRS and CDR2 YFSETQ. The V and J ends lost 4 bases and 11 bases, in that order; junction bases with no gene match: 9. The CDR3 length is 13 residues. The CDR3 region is CASSPPEREWQYF. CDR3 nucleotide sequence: TGCGCCAGCAGCCCACCCGAGCGGGAGTGGCAGTATTTT.